This T cell receptor beta chain comes out of a study of CD8+ T cells in alopecia areata. With 7 bases removed from V and 0 bases from J, the gap between germline ends came to 8 bases. The CDR3 totals 13 residues. The germline V gene has CDR1 MGHDK and CDR2 SYGVNS. Treatment: oral pan-JAK inhibitor, 5-10 mg twice daily. There are a few counts of this clone. Its antigen remains unknown. Study-wide findings and caveats: Scalp clonality, along with expanded CD8+ clones among the top 100, was significantly decreased by tofacitinib. Persistence of many expanded lesional clones was seen in scalp and blood during tofacitinib. Lesional tissue from the scalp (especially in alopecia totalis/universalis) showed higher clonality than normal scalp.

Reverse transcribed after extraction, RNA yielded cDNA as the sequencing template. Clones were read by immunoSEQ multiplex PCR, and TCRdb kept only the in-frame ones, dropping some. Of about 270,000 clones listed, 60% are singletons. The sequence came from a human donor with alopecia areata. The V call is TRBV25-1, the J call TRBJ2-3; tentatively, D is TRBD1 (5 bases). The specimen comprised CD4+ T cells sorted from blood, sampled at week 52, from a patient treated with tofacitinib. The CDR3 nucleotides are TGTGCCAGCATGGGGCGTAGCACAGATACGCAGTATTTT. Amino acid sequence: CASMGRSTDTQYF.